Shown below are 28 T cell receptor beta chains from a single sample sequenced in a study of OX40 agonist ivuxolimab in advanced cancers. The receptor library was made with the immunoSEQ multiplex PCR assay. The table comes from immuneACCESS by way of TCRdb, which keeps in-frame sequences with V and J called. Part of the clones is missing from these tables; in studies checked, under half for an unresolved V gene and the rest for unknown reasons. The sample profile shows 65,000 to 95,000 clones; approximately 94% of them were found once. The top ten clones comprise about 10% of the sample. Sequenced material: CD4+ or CD8+ T cells sorted from blood, taken in a trial of the OX40 agonist ivuxolimab. The receptors derive from an adult with an advanced solid tumor such as melanoma, head and neck, liver or kidney cancer.

The gene calls are TRBV6-6 and TRBJ2-2; D is uncertain. There are 12 residues in the CDR3. Germline V gene sequence: CDR1 MNHNY, CDR2 SVGAGI (reference sequence). V was cut by 4 bases and J by 6 bases, with 6 bases left in between. The DNA of the CDR3 is TGTGCCAGCAGTTCTTTATCCGGGGAGCTGTTTTTT. It is translated as CASSSLSGELFF.

The chain has TRBV6-5 and TRBJ2-1, with D maybe TRBD1 (5 bases). Germline CDR1 and CDR2: MNHEY and SVGAGI. This CDR3 is built from 13 residues. The germline V and J ends were trimmed by 8 bases and 0 bases, with 8 bases remaining between them. The CDR3 DNA sequence: TGTGCCAGCGGGGCGAGCTCCTACAATGAGCAGTTCTTC. Residues: CASGASSYNEQFF.

This chain joins TRBV28 and TRBJ2-1; 14 bases fit TRBD2. This CDR3 region has 16 residues. Germline V lookup: CDR1 MDHEN, CDR2 SYDVKM. Trimming at V came to 4 bases and at J to 5 bases, leaving 4 bases not matched to a gene. The CDR3 here is CASSWGTSGRDNEQFF. The CDR3 nucleotides are TGTGCCAGCAGTTGGGGGACTAGCGGGAGAGACAATGAGCAGTTCTTC.

This chain links TRBV27 with TRBJ2-3; 7 bases fit TRBD2. The CDR3 is made up of 13 amino acids. Trimming removed 6 bases from V and 6 bases from J; junction bases left unmatched: 6. The germline V gene encodes CDR1 MNHEY and CDR2 SMNVEV (reference sequence). Here the CDR3 reads CASSWYGGDTQYF. Here the CDR3 DNA reads TGTGCCAGCAGCTGGTACGGGGGGGATACGCAGTATTTT.

The genes are TRBV5-6 and TRBJ1-1; 11 positions agree with TRBD1. CDR1 SGHDT and CDR2 YYEEEE come from the germline V gene. The CDR3 extends over 13 amino acids. V lost 3 bases to trimming and J lost 7 bases; unmatched junction nucleotides: 2. As DNA, the CDR3 is TGTGCCAGCAGCTGGGGACAGGGGGATGAAGCTTTCTTT. The encoded protein is CASSWGQGDEAFF.

This clone appeared a single time. The gene calls are TRBV4-2 and TRBJ2-3; D not resolved. Trimming left V 2 bases short and J 9 bases short, with 9 bases between. The CDR3 totals 12 residues. Germline V lookup: CDR1 LGHNA, CDR2 YNFKEQ. This chain's CDR3 is CASSQLGRTQYF. DNA for the CDR3: TGTGCCAGCAGCCAATTAGGGCGGACGCAGTATTTT.

J is TRBJ2-7 and V is TRBV5-4; unclear D gene. V shed 0 bases and J shed 3 bases, with 4 bases lying between them. Per germline, CDR1 SGHNT and CDR2 YYREEE (reference sequence). There are 12 residues in the CDR3. This CDR3 reads CASSLDNYEQYF. The CDR3, as DNA: TGTGCCAGCAGCTTGGACAACTACGAGCAGTACTTC.

This clone was observed a handful of times. This chain connects TRBV19 to TRBJ1-5, with D possibly matching TRBD1 (6 bases). Between the trimmed V and J ends, which lost 1 base and 7 bases, there was a span of 8 bases. Germline CDR1 and CDR2: LNHDA and SQIVND (reference sequence). The CDR3 is made up of 13 amino acids. CDR3: CASSIVGAQPQHF. The CDR3 DNA is TGTGCCAGTAGTATAGTGGGGGCCCAGCCCCAGCATTTT.

The J gene is TRBJ2-1, the V gene TRBV11-2; D remains unclear. This CDR3 has 14 amino acids. Per the germline V gene, CDR1 is SGHAT and CDR2 is FQNNGV. The V gene lost 1 base and the J gene lost 9 bases, with 13 bases spanning the gap. CDR3 amino acids: CASSLAESPGEQFF. CDR3 DNA sequence: TGTGCCAGCAGCTTAGCGGAGTCTCCCGGTGAGCAGTTCTTC.

The chain employs TRBV4-1 and TRBJ2-5; D uncertain. The end of the DNA aligns better with TRBJ2-7, so the J call may be wrong. Germline CDR1 MGHRA, CDR2 YSYEKL. This CDR3 is built from 14 residues. This CDR3 is CASSLAYSSYEQYF. CDR3 DNA: TGCGCCAGCAGCCTCGCCTACAGTTCCTACGAGCAGTACTTC.

This sequence joins TRBV9 and TRBJ2-1, with D possibly being TRBD2 (6 bases). The germline V gene has CDR1 SGDLS and CDR2 YYNGEE. Deletions cut 0 bases from V and 2 bases from J, with 12 bases between. CDR3 length equals 16 residues. The CDR3 sequence: CASSVGRENPYNEQFF. CDR3 nucleotide sequence: TGTGCCAGCAGCGTAGGACGGGAGAATCCCTACAATGAGCAGTTCTTC.

The chain links TRBV11-2 to TRBJ2-2; 15 positions match TRBD2. Per germline, CDR1 SGHAT and CDR2 FQNNGV. V lost 3 bases and J lost 2; bases outside the gene matches: 7. There are 19 residues in the CDR3. The CDR3 DNA sequence: TGTGCCAGCAGCTTGACGGGACTAGCGGGGGGAATAAACACCGGGGAGCTGTTTTTT. Protein: CASSLTGLAGGINTGELFF.

The CDR3 DNA follows: TGTGCCAGCAGAGGGACCCGGATAGGGGCGGACACTGAAGCTTTCTTT. Translated: CASRGTRIGADTEAFF. The chain employs TRBV27 and TRBJ1-1; perhaps TRBD1 as D (5 bases). The V gene's germline CDR1 is MNHEY and CDR2 SMNVEV (reference sequence). V lost 6 bases and J 3 bases, leaving 20 bases between the germline ends. The CDR3 runs 16 residues.

The chain couples TRBV7-9 to TRBJ2-5, with unresolved D. TRBJ2-7 matches the DNA end more closely, so the J call is doubtful. Germline V CDR1 and CDR2: SEHNR, FQNEAQ (reference sequence). CDR3 length: 16 residues. CDR3 bases: TGTGCCAGCAGCTCTCTGCCAGGACCGAAGCCGGACGAGCAGTACTTC. Translated, it gives CASSSLPGPKPDEQYF.

The V gene is TRBV19, the J gene TRBJ1-1; the D is unclear. Trimming took off 0 bases at V and 5 bases at J, with 7 bases between the two ends. The CDR3 totals 13 residues. Germline V gives CDR1 LNHDA, CDR2 SQIVND (reference sequence). The DNA of the CDR3 is TGTGCCAGTAGTATAGATCAAGGGACTGAAGCTTTCTTT. Protein: CASSIDQGTEAFF.

This clone was counted once. The chain has TRBV15 and TRBJ2-1; TRBD1 or TRBD2 may be the D gene (5 bases each). CDR3 length: 15 amino acids. The germline V gene encodes CDR1 LNHNV and CDR2 YYDKDF (reference sequence). The germline V and J ends were trimmed by 3 bases and 5 bases, with 14 bases remaining between them. Here the CDR3 reads CATSRGPLENNEQFF. The CDR3 DNA is TGTGCCACCAGCAGGGGGCCACTAGAGAACAATGAGCAGTTCTTC.

The chain is built from TRBV27 and TRBJ1-5; 8 nucleotides match TRBD1. There are 15 residues in the CDR3. Unmatched junction bases numbered 9, after V lost 5 bases and J lost 6 bases. The germline V gene encodes CDR1 MNHEY and CDR2 SMNVEV (reference sequence). CDR3: CASSTGQGLLQPQHF. The CDR3 nucleotides are TGTGCCAGCAGTACTGGACAGGGCCTTCTTCAGCCCCAGCATTTT.

V usage is TRBV4-3 and J usage is TRBJ2-7; D not resolved. The CDR3 sequence is 15 residues long. Per the germline V gene, CDR1 is LGHNA and CDR2 is YSLEER. V lost 0 bases to trimming and J lost 0 bases, with 9 bases between them. The CDR3 DNA reads TGCGCCAGCAGCCAAGATCGCAGCAGCTCCTACGAGCAGTACTTC. Translating gives CASSQDRSSSYEQYF.

The V call is TRBV4-3, the J call TRBJ1-2, with 7 bases lining up with TRBD1. This CDR3 contains 14 residues. The germline V gene encodes CDR1 LGHNA and CDR2 YSLEER. Trimming removed 0 bases from V and 8 bases from J; junction bases left unmatched: 6. CDR3 residues: CASSQDQGGYGYTF. DNA for the CDR3: TGCGCCAGCAGCCAAGATCAAGGGGGCTACGGCTACACCTTC.

J is TRBJ2-7 and V is TRBV19; 9 bases are a match to TRBD1. In germline, CDR1 is LNHDA, CDR2 SQIVND (reference sequence). CDR3 length: 14 residues. V was pared by 5 bases and J by 3 bases, with 5 bases of the junction left unmatched. The CDR3 nucleotides read TGTGCCAGTAGTGCCGGGACAGGGAGCTACGAGCAGTACTTC. Protein product: CASSAGTGSYEQYF.

The chain is built from TRBV2 and TRBJ1-1; TRBD1 matches at 10 bases. The CDR3 has 15 residues. V shed 6 bases, J shed 5 bases, and the junction held 9 bases outside the gene matches. Germline V gene sequence: CDR1 SNHLY, CDR2 FYNNEI. CDR3 sequence (DNA): TGTGCCAGCAGCCCCGGGACAGGGGTCGTGACTGAAGCTTTCTTT. This sequence encodes CASSPGTGVVTEAFF.

This chain uses TRBV27 with TRBJ2-6, with D perhaps matching TRBD2 (6 bases). Looked up from germline, CDR1 is MNHEY and CDR2 is SMNVEV (reference sequence). This CDR3 spans 15 amino acids. V was shortened by 6 bases and J by 0 bases, with 9 bases between the two germline ends. CDR3 nucleotide sequence: TGTGCCAGCAGGGAGGGAAGCTCTGGGGCCAACGTCCTGACTTTC. Amino acid sequence: CASREGSSGANVLTF.

The V gene is TRBV7-9, the J gene TRBJ2-1; 7 bases are a match to TRBD2. The CDR3 runs to 15 residues. The germline CDR1 and CDR2 sequences are SEHNR and FQNEAQ (reference sequence). Unmatched junction bases numbered 10, after V lost 4 bases and J lost 7 bases. This CDR3 reads CASSSERGKVNEQFF. CDR3 DNA sequence: TGTGCCAGCAGCTCAGAGCGGGGTAAGGTTAATGAGCAGTTCTTC.

The chain is built from TRBV7-9 and TRBJ2-5, with a possible D match to TRBD2 (6 bases). Deletions cut 5 bases from V and 2 bases from J, with 21 bases between. Germline-derived CDR1 and CDR2 are SEHNR and FQNEAQ (reference sequence). The CDR3 totals 17 residues. This chain's CDR3 is CASSQRATVGGQETQYF. CDR3 DNA sequence: TGTGCCAGCAGCCAGAGGGCTACCGTTGGGGGGCAAGAGACCCAGTACTTC.

The chain has TRBV28 and TRBJ2-7, with TRBD1 matching 7 bases. Germline V lookup: CDR1 MDHEN, CDR2 SYDVKM. J gave up 2 bases and V 6 bases, and 10 bases lay outside the gene matches. The CDR3 contains 15 residues. For the CDR3, the DNA is TGTGCCAGCAGCTCGGAACAGGGGAACACCTACGAGCAGTACTTC. Residues: CASSSEQGNTYEQYF.

The V call is TRBV19, the J call TRBJ1-2; 8 nucleotides match TRBD1. The trim removed 4 bases at V and 5 bases at J, leaving 6 bases unmatched. From germline, CDR1 is LNHDA and CDR2 SQIVND (reference sequence). The CDR3 totals 14 residues. CDR3 residues: CASSRTGPSYGYTF. The CDR3 DNA reads as TGTGCCAGTAGTAGGACAGGGCCCTCGTATGGCTACACCTTC.

The rearrangement uses TRBV7-9 and TRBJ2-3, with 10 bases identical to TRBD2. Trimming cost V 0 bases and J 6 bases; bases outside gene matches: 6. Germline CDR1 reads SEHNR; CDR2 reads FQNEAQ (reference sequence). The length of the CDR3 is 16 residues. The CDR3 DNA is TGTGCCAGCAGCTTAGCGTCTAGCGGGAGATTGGATACGCAGTATTTT. Translated, it gives CASSLASSGRLDTQYF.

This chain links TRBV7-2 with TRBJ2-5; perhaps TRBD2 as D (6 bases). The V end was cut by 6 bases, the J end by 2 bases, with 16 bases between. The CDR3 is 15 residues long. Germline V gene data show CDR1 as SGHTA and CDR2 as FQGNSA. For the CDR3, the DNA is TGTGCCAGCAGTTTATACCTAGCGCCTCAAGAGACCCAGTACTTC. Translation: CASSLYLAPQETQYF.